This T cell receptor beta chain stems from a study of CD8 T cells in ankylosing spondylitis. In this sample, this clonotype turned up many times. The authors made TCR beta libraries by quantitative 5'-RACE with molecular barcodes. TCRdb re-called the 5' RACE reads through MiXCR, storing one row per CDR3 protein. The sample shows under 250,000 distinct CDR3 sequences, roughly 10% of them seen only once. The CDR3 sequence is 13 residues long. Per germline, CDR1 SGHRS and CDR2 YFSETQ. V lost 5 bases and J 3 bases, leaving 11 bases between the germline ends. This sequence joins TRBV5-1 and TRBJ2-5; the D is unclear. The sample taken for sequencing was blood, either unsorted or a sorted T cell fraction (not recorded which). The clonotype comes from a male donor with ankylosing spondylitis or in good health (not recorded which). CDR3 loop: CASRALSEETQYF. For the CDR3, the DNA is TGCGCCAGCAGGGCCCTCTCGGAAGAGACCCAGTACTTC.